The 2 T cell receptor beta chains below were found in one sample sequenced in a study of T cells expressing NK-cell markers. Each CDR3 protein gets one entry in TCRdb, which reprocessed the 5' RACE reads and gives no DNA. The listing records about 550,000 distinct CDR3 sequences. Source material: blood T cells: a sorted CD56 or NKG2C T cell subset, CD4+ or CD8+ T cells, or bulk PBMC T cells (not recorded which). The receptors come from a man younger than 35 in good health.

CDR3 in amino acids: CASSRRGETQYF. The chain combines TRBV12-3 or TRBV12-4 with TRBJ2-5. CDR3 length: 12 residues.

The chain carries TRBV5-1 and TRBJ2-1; absent DNA, TCRdb's TRBD2 call cannot be checked. In germline, CDR1 is SGHRS, CDR2 YFSETQ. The CDR3 consists of 15 residues. The CDR3 loop reads CASSFLSGTYNEQFF.